This T cell receptor (beta chain) comes out of a study of blood T cell repertoires in COVID-19. Looking at the study overall: Samples of COVID-19 (acute and convalescent) were obtained from the United States, Italy and Spain. Sources were T cells, B-cell-depleted T cells, or PBMCs; the material itself was cDNA or gDNA.

Original data processing: Amplification with reference gene primers provided the estimates of nucleated cell counts. Here immunoSEQ multiplex PCR was the method, and the copy in TCRdb shows in-frame clones only, minus some. From that table come the V and J calls and clone size; the DNA was used to work out D and trimming. The repertoire has approximately 90,000 clones, approximately 82% of them found once; the top ten carry 1.2%. In germline, CDR1 is SGHAT, CDR2 FQNNGV. The CDR3 length is 14 residues. V was clipped by 7 bases and J by 1 base; unmatched bases: 3. Sequenced sample: peripheral blood. The chain employs TRBV11-2 and TRBJ2-3, with 9 positions matching TRBD2. The TCR originated in a woman at least 80 years old with acute or convalescent COVID-19. The CDR3 protein is CASTTSGGTDTQYF. In DNA, the CDR3 is TGTGCCAGCACGACTAGCGGAGGCACAGATACGCAGTATTTT.